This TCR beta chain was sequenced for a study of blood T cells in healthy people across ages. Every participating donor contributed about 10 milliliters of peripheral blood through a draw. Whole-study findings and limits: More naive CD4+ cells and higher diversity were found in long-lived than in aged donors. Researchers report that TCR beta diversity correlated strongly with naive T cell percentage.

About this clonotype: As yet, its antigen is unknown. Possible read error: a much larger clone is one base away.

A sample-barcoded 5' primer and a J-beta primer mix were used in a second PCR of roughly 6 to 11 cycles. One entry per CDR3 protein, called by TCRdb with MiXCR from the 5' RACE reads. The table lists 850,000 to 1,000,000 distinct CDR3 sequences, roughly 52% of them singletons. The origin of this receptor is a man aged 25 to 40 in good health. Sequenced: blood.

The CDR3 protein is CAGSQIGTGKSPLHF. The CDR3 DNA follows: TGCGCCGGCAGCCAAATAGGGACAGGGAAGTCACCCCTCCACTTT. The rearrangement uses TRBV4-1 and TRBJ1-6; 9 nucleotides match TRBD1. Per germline, CDR1 MGHRA and CDR2 YSYEKL. The CDR3 has 15 residues.